This TCR beta chain was found in a study of cytomegalovirus exposure and HLA in healthy donors. General study points: HLA alleles showed associations with 16,951 TCR beta sequences in a later analysis, at a 0.05 false discovery rate. Relative to the roughly 700-donor mean, N-insertions were reportedly fewer in an Asian-associated ancestry cluster in a later analysis.

Every donor was a healthy person donating bone marrow. For this clone: Its antigen remains unknown.

The CDR3 totals 16 residues. Germline assignment: CDR1 SNHLY and CDR2 FYNNEI. Losses at the gene ends were 6 bases for V and 1 base for J; bases not matched to a gene: 9. Primers included in the PCR were 60 Vbeta and 13 Jbeta primers. The table came from immunoSEQ multiplex PCR; TCRdb's copy has only in-frame clones and leaves some out. Found here are 150,000 to 200,000 clones, roughly 80% of them singletons; the top ten hold 1.5% to 2%. Specimen: PBMCs. This sequence originates from a woman between 50 and 59 years old in good health and CMV-seronegative. The chain joins TRBV2 to TRBJ2-5, with 9 bases that match TRBD1. Written as DNA, the CDR3 is TGTGCCAGCAGCTACAGGACAGGGGCCTTCCAAGAGACCCAGTACTTC. It translates to CASSYRTGAFQETQYF.